A selection of T cell receptor beta chains follows, all from one sample in a study of T cell responses to AZD1222 COVID-19 vaccine. The repertoire was sequenced with immunoSEQ multiplex PCR; TCRdb's copy has only in-frame clones and lacks some. The sample lists about 150,000 clones, 90% occurring once. This specimen consisted of peripheral blood, obtained on day 0 of AZD1222 vaccination. The receptor source for this set is an adult in good health. The CDR3 runs from the conserved cysteine through the conserved F or W. D genes are given only for firm matches. Some rows mark clone size as missing; the rest say once, few, many or name a class of expanded clone.

cdr3_aa	cdr3_nt	cdr3_length	j_call	v_call	d_call	clone_size
CASSKTSISNTGELFF	TGTGCCAGCAGCAAGACTAGCATTTCGAACACCGGGGAGCTGTTTTTT	16	TRBJ2-2	TRBV7-3	TRBD2	.
CASSQDLGPHPAPYEQYF	TGTGCCAGCAGCCAAGATCTAGGGCCCCATCCTGCTCCCTACGAGCAGTACTTC	18	TRBJ2-7	TRBV3-1/TRBV3-2	.	.
CASEPGDTQYF	TGTGCCAGCGAACCGGGAGATACGCAGTATTTT	11	TRBJ2-3	TRBV12-3/TRBV12-4	.	.
CATSRTGGSYGYTF	TGTGCCACCAGCAGGACAGGGGGTTCCTATGGCTACACCTTC	14	TRBJ1-2	TRBV15	TRBD1	.
CATRAPGHLNTGELFF	TGTGCCACCAGAGCCCCGGGACACCTGAACACCGGGGAGCTGTTTTTT	16	TRBJ2-2	TRBV10-3	.	few
CASSPTPGLAGYNEQFF	TGTGCCAGCTCACCAACACCGGGACTAGCGGGTTACAATGAGCAGTTCTTC	17	TRBJ2-1	TRBV18	TRBD2	once
CSFRGNGLMNTEAFF	TGTTCCTTCAGGGGTAATGGACTAATGAACACTGAAGCTTTCTTT	15	TRBJ1-1	TRBV10-1	.	once
CASSRTATSGSWGYSYNEQFF	TGTGCCAGCAGCCGAACCGCGACTAGCGGGAGTTGGGGATACAGCTACAATGAGCAGTTCTTC	21	TRBJ2-1	TRBV27	TRBD2	.
CASPEGEQYF	TGCGCCAGTCCCGAAGGCGAGCAGTACTTC	10	TRBJ2-7	TRBV23-1	.	.
CASSHGLAGVETQYF	TGTGCCAGCAGCCACGGACTAGCGGGAGTTGAGACCCAGTACTTC	15	TRBJ2-5	TRBV5-4	TRBD2	.
CASSTGGSDTGELFF	TGTGCCAGTAGTACGGGAGGATCGGACACCGGGGAGCTGTTTTTT	15	TRBJ2-2	TRBV19	TRBD2	.
CASSRGLAVDNEQFF	TGTGCCAGCTCAAGGGGACTAGCGGTTGACAATGAGCAGTTCTTC	15	TRBJ2-1	TRBV18	TRBD2	.
CASSPLAGVGNEQFF	TGTGCCAGCAGCCCACTAGCGGGAGTCGGGAATGAGCAGTTCTTC	15	TRBJ2-1	TRBV11-3	TRBD2	.
CASSFRDTSYEQYF	TGTGCCAGCAGCTTCAGGGACACCTCCTACGAGCAGTACTTC	14	TRBJ2-7	TRBV5-6	.	.
CASSLRPANTEAFF	TGCGCCAGCAGCTTGCGGCCAGCGAACACTGAAGCTTTCTTT	14	TRBJ1-1	TRBV5-1	.	.
CASGRSSYEQYF	TGTGCCAGCGGACGGAGCTCCTACGAGCAGTACTTC	12	TRBJ2-7	TRBV10-3	.	.
CATGDRDLQETQYF	TGTGCCACCGGCGACAGGGATCTCCAAGAGACCCAGTACTTC	14	TRBJ2-5	TRBV24-1	TRBD1	.
CASGLAGGETQYF	TGTGCCAGCGGATTAGCGGGAGGAGAGACCCAGTACTTC	13	TRBJ2-5	TRBV5-5	TRBD2	.
CASSIEGTSGLDEQYF	TGTGCCAGTAGTATAGAAGGGACTAGCGGGCTTGACGAGCAGTACTTC	16	TRBJ2-7	TRBV19	TRBD2	once